This T cell receptor beta chain was observed in a study of blood T cell repertoires in COVID-19. Libraries were prepared by immunoSEQ multiplex PCR; TCRdb keeps only in-frame clonotypes and omits some of them. The sample lists roughly 150,000 clones; 80% were seen once. V dropped 4 bases and J dropped 1 base, with 8 bases sitting between them. Germline CDR1 and CDR2: WNHNN and SYGVQD (reference sequence). The CDR3 loop spans 14 amino acids. The study drew participants aged roughly 18 to 95 years from roughly 25 US areas. The receptor's source is a woman aged 55-69 years who had recovered from COVID-19. The gene calls are TRBV10-1 and TRBJ1-3; D may be TRBD1 (6 bases). Material: PBMCs or T cells enriched from blood (not recorded which). DNA of the CDR3: TGCGCCAGCAGTGCACAGGGATCTGGAAACACCATATATTTT. It encodes CASSAQGSGNTIYF.